One and the same sample provided the 19 T cell receptor beta chains below, sequenced in a study of post-analysis software for immune sequencing data. Findings of the study overall: TRBV segments more frequent in patients than in controls numbered several and included TRBV5-6, TRBV5-1 and TRBV20-1.

The antigens of these receptors remain unknown. Unique molecular identifiers tagged the TCR beta cDNA libraries. TCRdb processed the PCR reads anew with MiXCR; each CDR3 protein has one entry. Seen here are about 500,000 distinct CDR3 sequences, approximately 45% observed once, and the top ten hold roughly 12%. Sequencing was performed on blood. All receptors come from a girl between 10 and 17 years old with multiple sclerosis.

The V and J genes are TRBV28 and TRBJ2-7; 7 bases are a match to TRBD1. The CDR3 spans 17 residues. Germline V gives CDR1 MDHEN, CDR2 SYDVKM. J lost 1 base, V lost 5 bases, and 14 bases had no gene match. CDR3 DNA: TGTGCCAGCAGTCTCCAAGGGGACAGTTCATCATCCTACGAGCAGTACTTC. Its translation is CASSLQGDSSSSYEQYF.

J is TRBJ2-7 and V is TRBV6-2 or TRBV6-3; 8 bases agree with TRBD1. The CDR3 runs to 15 residues. From germline, CDR1 is MNHEY and CDR2 SVGEGT. V lost 4 bases and J lost 3; bases outside the gene matches: 8. This chain's CDR3 is CASSSADRVVYEQYF. The CDR3 region has the DNA TGTGCCAGCAGTTCGGCGGACAGGGTAGTCTACGAGCAGTACTTC.

In DNA, the CDR3 is TGTGCCAGCAGCCCGGGGAGTACCTTACAAGACGATGAGCAGTTCTTC. Translated: CASSPGSTLQDDEQFF. This sequence joins TRBV6-2 or TRBV6-3 and TRBJ2-1; D is perhaps TRBD2 (5 bases). Germline values: CDR1 MNHEY, CDR2 SVGEGT. V shed 6 bases and J shed 8 bases, with 23 bases lying between them. The CDR3 has 16 residues.

The V gene is TRBV14, the J gene TRBJ2-1, with TRBD2 matching over 11 bases. There are 17 residues in the CDR3. With V trimmed by 3 bases and J by 7 bases, 11 bases remained unmatched. The germline V gene has CDR1 SGHDN and CDR2 FVKESK. The DNA for the CDR3 is TGTGCCAGCAGCCACCCCAGGAGACTAGCGGGGCGGAATGAGCAGTTCTTC. Residues: CASSHPRRLAGRNEQFF.

This clonotype has a handful of counts. The chain employs TRBV7-9 and TRBJ1-6, with 8 positions matching TRBD1. In germline, CDR1 is SEHNR, CDR2 FQNEAQ (reference sequence). The CDR3 extends over 15 amino acids. Trimming at V came to 5 bases and at J to 6 bases, leaving 6 bases not matched to a gene. The CDR3 reads CASSAGQGVNSPLHF. As DNA, the CDR3 is TGTGCCAGCAGCGCCGGACAGGGTGTTAATTCACCCCTCCACTTT.

The V call is TRBV20-1, the J call TRBJ2-1; 10 bases fit TRBD1. The ends lost 4 bases at V and 8 bases at J; junction bases unmatched: 2. Germline-derived CDR1 and CDR2 are DFQATT and SNEGSKA (reference sequence). The CDR3 is 12 amino acids. The CDR3 region has the DNA TGCAGTGCTACGGACAGGGGGGATGAGCAGTTCTTC. Translating it yields CSATDRGDEQFF.

The J gene is TRBJ2-1, the V gene TRBV27; tentative D call: TRBD1 (5 bases). Germline V gives CDR1 MNHEY, CDR2 SMNVEV (reference sequence). CDR3 length: 16 amino acids. Trimming cost V 3 bases and J 2 bases, with 14 bases left between them. The CDR3 region is CASSLSRAGPYNEQFF. DNA of the CDR3: TGTGCCAGCAGTTTGTCCAGGGCTGGTCCCTACAATGAGCAGTTCTTC.

The chain is built from TRBV20-1 and TRBJ1-4; D is undetermined. CDR1 is DFQATT and CDR2 is SNEGSKA in the germline V gene (reference sequence). CDR3 length equals 13 residues. Trimming stripped 0 bases from V and 8 bases from J, with 10 bases between. CDR3 coding DNA: TGCAGTGCTAGAGAGTCGAGGGTAGAAAAACTGTTTTTT. Protein sequence: CSARESRVEKLFF.

The chain has TRBV11-3 and TRBJ2-1; D tentatively reads TRBD1 or TRBD2 (5 bases each). The CDR3 contains 16 residues. V was clipped by 5 bases and J by 3 bases, with 17 bases between them. Germline CDR1 is SGHNT and CDR2 is YENEEA. In nucleotides, the CDR3 is TGTGCCAGCAGCCCCTCAGGCGAGGGGCTCTACAATGAGCAGTTCTTC. Translation gives CASSPSGEGLYNEQFF.

The chain joins TRBV20-1 to TRBJ2-3, with TRBD2 matching over 7 bases. The CDR3 is made up of 14 amino acids. The junction had 8 bases not matched to a gene; V was cut back by 2 bases and J by 6 bases. The germline CDR1 and CDR2 sequences are DFQATT and SNEGSKA (reference sequence). Here the CDR3 DNA reads TGCAGTGCTAGACACCTAGCGGAGGGGGATACGCAGTATTTT. This codes for CSARHLAEGDTQYF.

The chain is built from TRBV7-2 and TRBJ2-7; the D gene could be TRBD1 or TRBD2 (6 bases each). The V and J ends lost 5 bases and 0 bases respectively, with 17 bases between them. The CDR3 loop spans 16 amino acids. Germline V CDR1 and CDR2: SGHTA, FQGNSA. The CDR3 loop is CASSPAQGTGSYEQYF. In nucleotides, the CDR3 is TGTGCCAGCAGCCCCGCTCAGGGGACTGGCTCCTACGAGCAGTACTTC.

The chain uses TRBV7-8 and TRBJ2-3, with 14 bases identical to TRBD2. Germline values: CDR1 SGHVS, CDR2 FQNEAQ. J gave up 2 bases and V 5 bases, and 12 bases lay outside the gene matches. The CDR3 extends over 19 amino acids. The CDR3 region is CASSVPGLAGVRVTDTQYF. DNA for the CDR3: TGTGCCAGCAGCGTCCCGGGACTAGCGGGAGTTAGAGTCACAGATACGCAGTATTTT.

V usage is TRBV7-2 and J usage is TRBJ2-1; 9 nucleotides line up with TRBD2. Unmatched junction bases numbered 6, after V lost 1 base and J lost 8 bases. The CDR3 runs to 15 residues. Looked up from germline, CDR1 is SGHTA and CDR2 is FQGNSA. The CDR3 coding sequence is TGTGCCAGCAGCTTAGGGCGAGCGGGAGGAGATGAGCAGTTCTTC. Encoded protein: CASSLGRAGGDEQFF.

This clonotype was seen more than once but under ten times. V is TRBV24-1 and J is TRBJ2-7; the D is unclear. Trimming removed 6 bases from V and 7 bases from J, with 15 bases in between. CDR1 is KGHDR and CDR2 is SFDVKD in the germline V gene. This CDR3 has 13 amino acids. DNA for the CDR3: TGTGCCACCAGTTCGGAATCGTACGGGGAGCAGTACTTC. Its translation is CATSSESYGEQYF.

This chain links TRBV14 with TRBJ1-1, with D maybe TRBD1 (5 bases). CDR3 size: 13 residues. V lost 5 bases to trimming and J lost 0 bases, with 7 bases between them. CDR1 is SGHDN, CDR2 FVKESK, per germline. As DNA, the CDR3 is TGTGCCAGCAGCAAGGGGATGAACACTGAAGCTTTCTTT. This encodes CASSKGMNTEAFF.

V is TRBV20-1 and J is TRBJ1-4; 9 bases line up with TRBD1. Germline V lookup: CDR1 DFQATT, CDR2 SNEGSKA (reference sequence). CDR3 length equals 15 residues. With 6 bases clipped from V and 4 bases from J, the junction kept 9 bases outside the gene matches. DNA of the CDR3: TGCAGTGCCCGGACAGGGGAAGACTATAATGAAAAACTGTTTTTT. It yields the protein CSARTGEDYNEKLFF.

A few counts support this clonotype. The rearrangement joins TRBV20-1 to TRBJ1-1, with D unclear. This CDR3 comprises 14 residues. Germline V gives CDR1 DFQATT, CDR2 SNEGSKA (reference sequence). Trimming cost V 6 bases and J 6 bases, with 20 bases left between them. The CDR3 reads CSAPSAGVGAEAFF. The CDR3 DNA sequence: TGCAGTGCCCCTAGTGCCGGGGTGGGCGCTGAAGCTTTCTTT.

The chain links TRBV5-1 to TRBJ2-7, with 8 nucleotides matching TRBD1. The CDR3 loop spans 14 amino acids. Looked up from germline, CDR1 is SGHRS and CDR2 is YFSETQ. V was pared by 2 bases and J by 4 bases, with 5 bases of the junction left unmatched. The CDR3 reads CASSLSTGGYEQYF. CDR3 bases: TGCGCCAGCAGCTTAAGTACAGGGGGATACGAGCAGTACTTC.

This chain joins TRBV28 and TRBJ2-2, with D possibly TRBD2 on 5 matching bases. The CDR3 has 16 residues. Trimming removed 6 bases at V and 3 bases at J, with 17 bases between. Germline CDR1 is MDHEN and CDR2 is SYDVKM. This CDR3 reads CASSEGMGRDTGELFF. In DNA, the CDR3 is TGTGCCAGCAGCGAGGGAATGGGCCGGGACACCGGGGAGCTGTTTTTT.